The 20 T cell receptor beta chains presented below share a single source sample, sequenced in a study of beta chain features in type 1 diabetes. Study results and limitations: Type 1 diabetes patients showed a moderate but significant shortening of TCRB CDR3s in all four CD4+ subsets.

Reverse transcribing all isolated RNA meant expressed TCRB transcripts were sequenced. Sequenced by immunoSEQ multiplex PCR; TCRdb stores in-frame clones only, minus some. Among hundreds of thousands of clones listed, roughly an eighth were seen once. These receptors have no known antigen. Sequencing input: naive CD4+ T cells from blood. The receptor set was obtained from a man aged 18 to 29 with type 1 diabetes.

This clone came up a few times. CDR3 coding DNA: TGTGCCAGCAGTGAATTCCCGGGAAGGGGTAAGGGGGAGACCCAGTACTTC. Translation gives CASSEFPGRGKGETQYF. This chain joins TRBV6-1 and TRBJ2-5, with D perhaps assigned TRBD1 or TRBD2 (5 bases each). CDR3 length equals 17 residues. Germline CDR1 and CDR2: MNHNS and SASEGT. The V and J ends lost 2 bases and 5 bases respectively, with 21 bases between them.

The chain has TRBV19 and TRBJ2-1, with a tentative D call TRBD1 (5 bases). The length of the CDR3 is 16 residues. Trimming stripped 0 bases from V and 8 bases from J, with 17 bases between. Germline lookup yields CDR1 LNHDA and CDR2 SQIVND (reference sequence). For the CDR3, the DNA is TGTGCCAGTAGTATAGATCAGGGCAGGGTCTGGGATGAGCAGTTCTTC. It specifies CASSIDQGRVWDEQFF.

This clone was recorded a few times. The chain has TRBV18 and TRBJ2-5; possible D gene TRBD2, 6 bases. The germline V and J ends were trimmed by 1 base and 4 bases, with 19 bases remaining between them. Germline CDR1 KGHSH, CDR2 LQKENI. There are 17 residues in the CDR3. The CDR3 protein is CASSPRLAYRQGETQYF. The CDR3 nucleotides read TGTGCCAGCTCACCACGGCTAGCGTACCGCCAGGGAGAGACCCAGTACTTC.

This chain links TRBV19 with TRBJ2-1, with 7 bases aligning to TRBD1. The CDR3 spans 13 residues. CDR1 is LNHDA and CDR2 is SQIVND in the germline V gene (reference sequence). The V and J ends lost 8 bases and 3 bases, in that order; junction bases with no gene match: 4. In DNA, the CDR3 is TGTGCCAGTCACAGGGGCGACTACAATGAGCAGTTCTTC. Protein: CASHRGDYNEQFF.

The J gene is TRBJ2-3, the V gene TRBV7-2, with 10 bases matching TRBD1. With V trimmed by 4 bases and J by 6 bases, 7 bases remained unmatched. This CDR3 is built from 15 residues. Germline CDR1 is SGHTA and CDR2 is FQGNSA. The CDR3 nucleotides are TGTGCCAGCAGCTGGGCGACAGGGGGCCGGGATACGCAGTATTTT. Translating gives CASSWATGGRDTQYF. The entire variable domain, with the rest obtained from reference TRBV7-2 and TRBJ2-3, is as follows: GAGVSQSPSNKVTEKGKDVELRCDPISGHTALYWYRQSLGQGLEFLIYFQGNSAPDKSGLPSDRFSAERTGGSVSTLTIQRTQQEDSAVYLCASSWATGGRDTQYFGPGTRLTVL.

This clone came up a few times. V gene TRBV29-1 combines with J gene TRBJ2-7; unclear D gene. Trimming pared 6 bases from V and 3 bases from J, leaving 18 bases between. The CDR3 spans 14 residues. The germline gives CDR1 SQVTM, CDR2 ANQGSEA. The CDR3 sequence is CSVSSGRRGYEQYF. The CDR3 DNA follows: TGCAGCGTCTCGAGTGGCAGGCGAGGCTACGAGCAGTACTTC.

The J gene is TRBJ1-5, the V gene TRBV5-6; 7 bases are a match to TRBD1. CDR1 is SGHDT and CDR2 is YYEEEE in the germline V gene. This CDR3 comprises 19 residues. V lost 1 base and J lost 0; bases outside the gene matches: 13. CDR3 residues: CASSLFRDSDAYSNQPQHF. Here the CDR3 DNA reads TGTGCCAGCAGCTTGTTCCGGGACAGTGATGCATATAGCAATCAGCCCCAGCATTTT.

DNA of the CDR3: TGTGCCTGGAGTTCCGGGATATACAATGAGCAGTTCTTC. Translation gives CAWSSGIYNEQFF. V gene TRBV30 combines with J gene TRBJ2-1; D is perhaps TRBD2 (5 bases). CDR1 is GTSNPN, CDR2 SVGIG, per germline (reference sequence). The CDR3 spans 13 residues. V lost 2 bases to trimming and J lost 4 bases, with 9 bases between them. The whole variable domain, remainder taken from reference TRBV30 and TRBJ2-1, is SQTIHQWPATLVQPVGSPLSLECTVEGTSNPNLYWYRQAAGRGLQLLFYSVGIGQISSEVPQNLSASRPQDRQFILSSKKLLLSDSGFYLCAWSSGIYNEQFFGPGTRLTVL.

This clone was seen a handful of times. This chain links TRBV6-4 with TRBJ2-1; the match to TRBD1 covers 10 bases. CDR1 and CDR2 from the germline V gene are MRHNA and SNTAGT. V was clipped by 8 bases and J by 9 bases; unmatched bases: 13. This CDR3 is built from 15 residues. CDR3 nucleotide sequence: TGTGCCAGCGTAGACAGGGGGCCGTTAGATGGTGAGCAGTTCTTC. It translates to CASVDRGPLDGEQFF.

This rearrangement joins TRBV10-3 to TRBJ2-3; 9 nucleotides agree with TRBD2. This CDR3 comprises 12 residues. Germline CDR1 ENHRY, CDR2 SYGVKD. J gave up 14 bases and V 5 bases, and 8 bases lay outside the gene matches. The CDR3 bases are TGTGCCATCAGTTCAAGCGGGGGGCTCCCGTATTTT. As protein: CAISSSGGLPYF.

The chain has TRBV5-1 and TRBJ2-5, with 9 bases aligning to TRBD1. From germline, CDR1 is SGHRS and CDR2 YFSETQ. This CDR3 region has 14 residues. Trimming took 3 bases from V and 5 from J; bases not matched to a gene: 5. CDR3 DNA: TGCGCCAGCAGCTGGACAGGGGCGGGGGAGACCCAGTACTTC. This gives the protein CASSWTGAGETQYF.

The chain is built from TRBV7-6 and TRBJ2-7; 10 positions agree with TRBD1. CDR3 length equals 16 residues. Trimming at V came to 5 bases and at J to 6 bases, leaving 13 bases not matched to a gene. Germline lookup yields CDR1 SGHVS and CDR2 FNYEAQ. CDR3 DNA: TGTGCCAGCAGCCCTTATCCGGGACAGGGGCCGAGCGAGCAGTACTTC. It codes for CASSPYPGQGPSEQYF. Based on the CDR3 plus reference TRBV7-6 and TRBJ2-7, the full variable domain is GAGVSQSPRYKVTKRGQDVALRCDPISGHVSLYWYRQALGQGPEFLTYFNYEAQQDKSGLPNDRFSAERPEGSISTLTIQRTEQRDSAMYRCASSPYPGQGPSEQYFGPGTRLTVT.

The V call is TRBV7-9, the J call TRBJ2-4; the D gene could be TRBD1 or TRBD2 (5 bases each). There are 18 residues in the CDR3. V was clipped by 6 bases and J by 0 bases, with 21 bases between them. Germline CDR1 SEHNR, CDR2 FQNEAQ (reference sequence). In nucleotides, the CDR3 is TGTGCCAGCAGTGCAGAGAGACAGACTAAACTAGCCAAAAACATTCAGTACTTC. It yields the protein CASSAERQTKLAKNIQYF.

The V gene is TRBV2, the J gene TRBJ2-2; no firm D call. CDR1 and CDR2 from the germline V gene are SNHLY and FYNNEI. The CDR3 is 13 amino acids. The V end lost 2 bases, the J end lost 6 bases, and 7 bases lay between the germline ends. CDR3 amino acids: CASSEFVAGELFF. CDR3 in DNA: TGTGCCAGCAGTGAATTTGTGGCCGGGGAGCTGTTTTTT.

This clone was observed a single time. The rearrangement joins TRBV4-1 to TRBJ2-1; TRBD1 is a possible D gene (5 bases). Trimming cost V 1 base and J 1 base, with 14 bases left between them. Germline V gene data show CDR1 as MGHRA and CDR2 as YSYEKL. The CDR3 consists of 17 residues. The CDR3 DNA reads TGCGCCAGCAGCCAAGCGGGCCTCCACAGGTCCTACAATGAGCAGTTCTTC. This sequence encodes CASSQAGLHRSYNEQFF.

This chain connects TRBV10-3 to TRBJ1-1, with D perhaps matching TRBD1 (6 bases). CDR1 is ENHRY and CDR2 is SYGVKD in the germline V gene. Deletions cut 10 bases from V and 7 bases from J, with 22 bases between. CDR3 length: 14 amino acids. DNA for the CDR3: TGTGCCACCCTAGGTGGGGGGCGCGTAGATGAAGCTTTCTTT. This encodes CATLGGGRVDEAFF.

This chain joins TRBV4-2 and TRBJ2-3; D may be TRBD1 or TRBD2 (6 bases each). V lost 4 bases and J lost 2, with 16 bases in between. The germline gives CDR1 LGHNA, CDR2 YNFKEQ. The length of the CDR3 is 16 residues. The CDR3 nucleotides are TGTGCCAGCAGCCCCTCGGTAGGGGGGATCACAGATACGCAGTATTTT. Protein product: CASSPSVGGITDTQYF.

This clone has a handful of counts. The rearrangement links TRBV30 to TRBJ2-1; D is perhaps TRBD1 (6 bases). In germline, CDR1 is GTSNPN, CDR2 SVGIG (reference sequence). CDR3 size: 14 residues. Trimming removed 3 bases at V and 1 base at J, with 10 bases between. Here the CDR3 reads CAWRIRGSYNEQFF. CDR3 in DNA: TGTGCCTGGAGGATAAGGGGGTCCTACAATGAGCAGTTCTTC. Based on the CDR3 plus reference TRBV30 and TRBJ2-1, the full variable domain is SQTIHQWPATLVQPVGSPLSLECTVEGTSNPNLYWYRQAAGRGLQLLFYSVGIGQISSEVPQNLSASRPQDRQFILSSKKLLLSDSGFYLCAWRIRGSYNEQFFGPGTRLTVL.

This clone was counted between two and nine times. Written as DNA, the CDR3 is TGTGCCAGCAGCCCTAGGACAGGGTTGGGAGAGACCCAGTACTTC. Protein: CASSPRTGLGETQYF. The chain combines TRBV7-3 with TRBJ2-5; TRBD1 matches 8 bases. Germline V lookup: CDR1 SGHTA, CDR2 FQGTGA. The V and J ends lost 5 bases and 4 bases, in that order; junction bases with no gene match: 9. The CDR3 spans 15 residues.

The chain carries TRBV4-3 and TRBJ2-1; possibly TRBD2 for D (6 bases). With 6 bases removed from V and 2 bases from J, the gap between germline ends came to 17 bases. From germline, CDR1 is LGHNA and CDR2 YSLEER. The CDR3 runs 16 residues. CDR3 protein: CASRPTGTDTYNEQFF. The CDR3 nucleotides are TGCGCCAGCAGACCTACCGGGACTGATACCTACAATGAGCAGTTCTTC.